Below are 29 T cell receptor beta chains sequenced from a single sample in a study of tumor-infiltrating lymphocytes in primary liver carcinoma. Researchers generated TCR beta cDNA from 500 ng of total RNA, relying on a constant-region primer. What produced the TCR beta libraries was three nested multiplex PCR rounds using slightly modified ARM-PCR. TRBV1-TRBV30 forward and Cbeta reverse primers drove the first two roughly 10-cycle rounds. TCRdb reprocessed the multiplex PCR reads with MiXCR, giving one entry per CDR3 protein. The sample lists approximately 53,000 distinct CDR3 sequences, about 77% occurring once. Without any cell sorting, about 19-31 mg of bulk tissue yielded co-extracted RNA and DNA. Sequenced sample: liver tumor tissue from sampling region 5. Subset here: tumor region T5, tumor centre. Every receptor here comes from a man aged 40-49 years with primary liver carcinoma and hepatitis B virus infection.

Regarding this clonotype: A read error may produce the germline difference seen at one junction end. V is TRBV4-3 and J is TRBJ2-7; D unclear. Per the germline V gene, CDR1 is LGHNA and CDR2 is YSLEER. This CDR3 contains 13 residues. The CDR3: CVSIQDLPYKQYF. The CDR3 DNA sequence: TGCGTCAGCATCCAAGATCTACCCTACAAGCAGTACTTC.

A remark on this clonotype: An end of the junction does not agree with germline; a read error may underlie this. This sequence joins TRBV5-5 and TRBJ2-5; maybe TRBD1 (5 bases). The CDR3 loop spans 15 amino acids. Germline values: CDR1 SGHKS, CDR2 YYEKEE (reference sequence). The CDR3 coding sequence is TGTGACAGCAGCTTGGTTGGGGCAGGAGAGGAGACCCAGTACTTC. This codes for CDSSLVGAGEETQYF. The full variable domain, its missing parts supplied by reference TRBV5-5 and TRBJ2-5, is DAGVTQSPTHLIKTRGQQVTLRCSPISGHKSVSWYQQVLGQGPQFIFQYYEKEERGRGNFPDRFSARQFPNYSSELNVNALLLGDSALYLCDSSLVGAGEETQYFGPGTRLLVL.

This clonotype was detected many times. This sequence joins TRBV29-1 and TRBJ2-1; D gene ambiguous. The CDR3 has 14 amino acids. Germline V gene data show CDR1 as SQVTM and CDR2 as ANQGSEA. The V end lost 7 bases, the J end lost 10 bases, and 23 bases lay between the germline ends. CDR3 DNA: TGCAGCGCCCCGGATGGCGGCCGGGTAGGAGAGCAGTTCTTC. Translation: CSAPDGGRVGEQFF.

About this clonotype: This sequence may be a read error, since a much larger clone differs from it by one base. CDR3 sequence (DNA): TGCGCCAGCAGCTTGATCCTCCGGGAGGAGGATGAGCAGTTCTTC. It translates to CASSLILREEDEQFF. The V and J genes are TRBV5-1 and TRBJ2-1; 7 bases are a match to TRBD2. The V and J ends lost 1 base and 8 bases, in that order; junction bases with no gene match: 9. Germline CDR1 is SGHRS and CDR2 is YFSETQ. This CDR3 contains 15 residues.

As regards this clonotype: The junction shows a germline mismatch at one end, possibly a read error. This chain uses TRBV6-1 with TRBJ2-2, with D perhaps TRBD1 (6 bases). The CDR3 sequence is 18 residues long. Germline lookup yields CDR1 MNHNS and CDR2 SASEGT. The CDR3 DNA follows: TGTGCCAGCAGTGAAGCGTCTCTAGGGGGAGCGAACACCGGGGAGCTGTTTTTC. This encodes CASSEASLGGANTGELFF.

The gene calls are TRBV9 and TRBJ2-1, with D perhaps TRBD2 (5 bases). Germline values: CDR1 SGDLS, CDR2 YYNGEE. V was trimmed by 0 bases and J by 8 bases, leaving 12 bases between them. The CDR3 has 14 residues. The CDR3 loop is CASSVGTPTHEQFF. CDR3 DNA sequence: TGTGCCAGCAGCGTAGGGACTCCAACCCATGAGCAGTTCTTC. Filled out from reference TRBV9 and TRBJ2-1, the complete variable domain reads DSGVTQTPKHLITATGQRVTLRCSPRSGDLSVYWYQQSLDQGLQFLIQYYNGEERAKGNILERFSAQQFPDLHSELNLSSLELGDSALYFCASSVGTPTHEQFFGPGTRLTVL.

A remark on this clonotype: One end of the junction does not line up with germline, which may come from a read error. The gene calls are TRBV29-1 and TRBJ2-3, with 10 bases fitting TRBD1. The CDR3 extends over 15 amino acids. Looked up from germline, CDR1 is SQVTM and CDR2 is ANQGSEA. The CDR3 sequence: CIVELRDRGTDTQYF. The CDR3 nucleotides read TGCATCGTTGAGTTGCGGGACAGGGGAACTGATACGCAGTATTTT.

Of note for this clonotype: A read error is possible here, since a much larger clone lies one base away. The CDR3 DNA sequence: TGTGCCAGCAGTGAAGGGCAGGGAATTCACATTCAGTACTTC. Its protein product is CASSEGQGIHIQYF. The chain couples TRBV2 to TRBJ2-4, with D maybe TRBD1 (5 bases). The V gene lost 1 base and the J gene lost 8 bases, with 12 bases spanning the gap. Per germline, CDR1 SNHLY and CDR2 FYNNEI. There are 14 residues in the CDR3.

On this clonotype: Germline and junction disagree at one end, which may indicate a read error. The gene calls are TRBV4-1 and TRBJ1-3; maybe TRBD1 (5 bases). CDR1 is MGHRA, CDR2 YSYEKL, per germline. The CDR3 runs to 15 residues. CDR3 residues: CASSPTGGIGNTIYF. The CDR3 DNA is TGCGCCAGCAGTCCTACAGGAGGTATTGGAAACACCATTTATTTT.

To note about this clonotype: This may be a read error: a much more frequent sequence differs by one nucleotide. The gene calls are TRBV7-8 and TRBJ2-1; 7 bases are shared with TRBD2. CDR1 SGHVS and CDR2 FQNEAQ come from the germline V gene. CDR3 size: 16 residues. CDR3 sequence: CATSYLVGGSYNEQFF. The DNA for the CDR3 is TGTGCCACCAGCTATCTAGTGGGAGGGTCCTACAATGAGCAGTTCTTC.

For this clonotype: At one end the junction does not follow the germline gene, possibly because of a read error. The V call is TRBV6-1, the J call TRBJ2-3; possibly TRBD1 for D (5 bases). The CDR3 covers 15 residues. Germline-derived CDR1 and CDR2 are MNHNS and SASEGT. The CDR3 region has the DNA TGTGCCAGGAGAGTTAGGGGTCAGGCTACAGATAAGCAGTATTTT. This translates into CARRVRGQATDKQYF.

This clonotype was observed at least ten times. The rearrangement joins TRBV2 to TRBJ2-1; 11 nucleotides agree with TRBD2. Germline V gene data show CDR1 as SNHLY and CDR2 as FYNNEI. The CDR3 contains 15 residues. The V and J ends lost 6 bases and 9 bases, in that order; junction bases with no gene match: 10. The CDR3, as DNA: TGTGCCAGCAGACCCATAGCGGGAGGGCGTAGTGAGCAGTTCTTC. This encodes CASRPIAGGRSEQFF.

Note on this clonotype: Germline and junction disagree at one end, which may indicate a read error. The gene calls are TRBV4-3 and TRBJ2-5; D possibly corresponds to TRBD2 (6 bases). CDR1 and CDR2 from the germline V gene are LGHNA and YSLEER. The CDR3 loop spans 16 amino acids. The CDR3 here is CASRQGEGRELETQYF. In DNA, the CDR3 is TGCGCCAGCAGGCAAGGCGAAGGGCGGGAACTAGAGACCCAGTACTTC.

The chain uses TRBV12-3 or TRBV12-4 and TRBJ2-7, with no clear D. The CDR3 runs 13 residues. Between the trimmed V and J ends, which lost 2 bases and 7 bases, there was a span of 12 bases. The CDR3 region has the DNA TGTGCCAGCAGTTTACAGCATAGCTATGAGCAGTACTTC. Its translation is CASSLQHSYEQYF.

Comment on this clonotype: Lacking the conserved final phenylalanine or tryptophan, this CDR3 likely reflects a read error. The genes are TRBV11-2 and TRBJ2-1; 11 nucleotides match TRBD2. The CDR3 covers 14 residues. V lost 5 bases, J lost 9 bases, and 6 bases stayed unmatched. In germline, CDR1 is SGHAT, CDR2 FQNNGV. The CDR3 sequence: CASSQTSGTCEQFS. For the CDR3, the DNA is TGTGCCAGCAGCCAGACTAGCGGGACGTGTGAGCAGTTCTCC.

Remarks on this clonotype: The CDR3 end shows no conserved phenylalanine or tryptophan, and so a read error is likely. The gene calls are TRBV4-1 and TRBJ2-2; 9 bases map to TRBD2. Germline V gene sequence: CDR1 MGHRA, CDR2 YSYEKL. CDR3 size: 17 residues. In DNA form, the CDR3 reads TGCGCCAGCAGCAAAGACCCTAAGCGGGGGGCGATCGGGGAGCTGTTTCTT. Translating gives CASSKDPKRGAIGELFL.

Regarding this clonotype: This may be a read error, as it is one base from a much larger clone. This chain connects TRBV27 to TRBJ2-7; tentatively, D is TRBD1 (5 bases). The CDR3 is 13 residues long. Germline CDR1 is MNHEY and CDR2 is SMNVEV (reference sequence). The CDR3 DNA follows: TGTGCCAGCACTCCAAGTACAGGCTACGAGGAGTACTTC. Residues: CASTPSTGYEEYF.

Note on this clonotype: This may come from a read error, since a much larger clone is one base off. The V gene is TRBV7-6, the J gene TRBJ2-5; D possibly corresponds to TRBD1 (5 bases). CDR3 length equals 13 residues. Germline CDR1 is SGHVS and CDR2 is FNYEAQ. The V end lost 1 base, the J end lost 8 bases, and 11 bases lay between the germline ends. This CDR3 is CASSLVGADTQYF. CDR3 DNA: TGTGCCAGCAGCTTAGTAGGGGCAGATACCCAGTACTTC.

In regard to this clonotype: Because it lacks the conserved phenylalanine or tryptophan at the end, this CDR3 is likely a read error. This chain links TRBV14 with TRBJ1-6, with D tentatively TRBD1 (6 bases). Germline V gene data show CDR1 as SGHDN and CDR2 as FVKESK. This CDR3 spans 14 amino acids. The V gene lost 6 bases and the J gene lost 7 bases, with 13 bases spanning the gap. This chain's CDR3 is CASRHSGENSPLHI. The CDR3 DNA reads as TGTGCCAGCAGGCACTCAGGGGAGAATTCACCCCTCCACATT.

With respect to this clonotype: Since the CDR3 does not end with the conserved phenylalanine or tryptophan, this likely comes from a read error. The V call is TRBV4-3, the J call TRBJ2-7, with D tentatively TRBD2 (7 bases). Germline V gene lookup returns CDR1 LGHNA and CDR2 YSLEER. The V end was cut by 2 bases, the J end by 8 bases, with 19 bases between. This CDR3 region has 15 residues. The CDR3 DNA sequence: TGCGCCAGCAGCCAATATAGGGGGGCGGGAGACAAGCAGTACCTC. As protein: CASSQYRGAGDKQYL.

In the case of this clonotype: Since a much larger clone is just one base distant, this may be a read error. The chain carries TRBV2 and TRBJ2-1; no clear D gene. The V end lost 3 bases, the J end lost 7 bases, and 10 bases lay between the germline ends. Germline assignment: CDR1 SNHLY and CDR2 FYNNEI. This CDR3 contains 13 residues. As DNA, the CDR3 is TGTGCCAGCAGTGATAGCAGGAGTAATGAGCAGTTCTTC. It translates to CASSDSRSNEQFF.

V is TRBV6-1 and J is TRBJ2-5; D is possibly TRBD1 or TRBD2 (5 bases each). Germline values: CDR1 MNHNS, CDR2 SASEGT. The CDR3 length is 16 residues. This CDR3 reads CVGSEPPRGSQETQYF. The DNA for the CDR3 is TGTGTCGGCAGTGAACCACCACGGGGCAGTCAAGAGACCCAGTACTTC.

This clonotype is labeled medium-sized. The chain recombines TRBV7-8 with TRBJ2-5, with TRBD1 matching 9 bases. With V trimmed by 5 bases and J by 4 bases, 5 bases remained unmatched. CDR3 length: 14 amino acids. Germline V lookup: CDR1 SGHVS, CDR2 FQNEAQ. The CDR3 reads CASSITGGRETQYF. CDR3 nucleotide sequence: TGTGCCAGCAGCATCACAGGGGGCAGAGAGACCCAGTACTTC.

Comments on this clonotype: At one boundary the junction diverges from the germline segment, which might be a read error. The chain joins TRBV12-3 or TRBV12-4 to TRBJ1-2; D gene unclear. This CDR3 is built from 12 residues. CDR3 loop: CANSLGGYAYTF. The CDR3 nucleotides are TGTGCCAACAGTTTGGGTGGATATGCCTACACCTTC.

This clonotype was observed at least ten times. V gene TRBV28 combines with J gene TRBJ1-2, with D uncertain. Per the germline V gene, CDR1 is MDHEN and CDR2 is SYDVKM. This CDR3 comprises 10 residues. Trimming left V 3 bases short and J 6 bases short, with 2 bases between. CDR3: CASSFNGYTF. CDR3 bases: TGTGCCAGCAGTTTTAATGGCTACACCTTC.

About this clonotype itself: The conserved phenylalanine or tryptophan is not found at the CDR3 terminus, so this likely reflects a read error. This sequence joins TRBV28 and TRBJ2-1; TRBD1 matches 7 bases. CDR3 length equals 14 residues. Germline-derived CDR1 and CDR2 are MDHEN and SYDVKM. V was clipped by 8 bases and J by 12 bases; unmatched bases: 16. The CDR3 nucleotides are TGTGCCAGCTTCGGGACAGTCGCATTCAGTGTGCAGTTCCTC. Protein product: CASFGTVAFSVQFL.

Turning to this clonotype: The junction does not match germline at one end; this may be a read error. The CDR3 spells CASSLPREITVTQYF. CDR3 DNA: TGTGCAAGCAGTTTGCCGAGGGAGATCACAGTTACGCAGTATTTT. J is TRBJ2-3 and V is TRBV11-1; D may be TRBD2 (5 bases). Per germline, CDR1 SGHAT and CDR2 FQDESV (reference sequence). The CDR3 is 15 residues long.

The CDR3 DNA is TGTGCCAGCAGTTTTCATGCAAGTTGGGCTTTCTTT. Translating gives CASSFHASWAFF. V usage is TRBV12-3 or TRBV12-4 and J usage is TRBJ1-1, with unresolved D. Trimming took 3 bases from V and 11 from J, leaving 13 bases between them. There are 12 residues in the CDR3.

With regard to this clonotype: A read error may account for a junction end that differs from germline. The gene calls are TRBV4-2 and TRBJ1-5; a weak D match, TRBD1 (5 bases). The CDR3 is made up of 14 amino acids. Germline lookup yields CDR1 LGHNA and CDR2 YNFKEQ. The CDR3 coding sequence is TGTGCCTGCAGCCAAGAGTGGGGTCCAGGGCACCAGCATTTT. It codes for CACSQEWGPGHQHF.